Each of the 14 T cell receptor beta chains below was sequenced from the same sample in a study of OX40 agonist ivuxolimab in advanced cancers. Clones were read by immunoSEQ multiplex PCR, and TCRdb kept only the in-frame ones, dropping some. The sample lists 90,000 to 100,000 clones, approximately 91% occurring once. The starting material was CD4+ or CD8+ T cells sorted from blood, obtained in a trial of the OX40 agonist ivuxolimab. These receptors originate from an adult with an advanced solid tumor such as melanoma, head and neck, liver or kidney cancer.

This clone occurred a few times. The rearrangement links TRBV19 to TRBJ1-4, with D perhaps TRBD1 (6 bases). Germline V gives CDR1 LNHDA, CDR2 SQIVND (reference sequence). The CDR3 runs 15 residues. Trimming cost V 5 bases and J 5 bases, with 15 bases left between them. The CDR3 DNA sequence: TGTGCCAGTAGTTTTCGACAGGAAAGAAATGAAAAACTGTTTTTT. Its protein is CASSFRQERNEKLFF. The whole variable domain, filled in from reference TRBV19 and TRBJ1-4, reads DGGITQSPKYLFRKEGQNVTLSCEQNLNHDAMYWYRQDPGQGLRLIYYSQIVNDFQKGDIAEGYSVSREKKESFPLTVTSAQKNPTAFYLCASSFRQERNEKLFFGSGTQLSVL.

This chain joins TRBV7-2 and TRBJ2-5, with D unclear. The V gene's germline CDR1 is SGHTA and CDR2 FQGNSA. This CDR3 spans 11 amino acids. V lost 4 bases, J lost 5 bases, and 5 bases lay in between. Here the CDR3 reads CASSYHETQYF. The CDR3 bases are TGTGCCAGCAGCTATCATGAGACCCAGTACTTC. Full variable domain (missing parts from reference TRBV7-2 and TRBJ2-5): GAGVSQSPSNKVTEKGKDVELRCDPISGHTALYWYRQSLGQGLEFLIYFQGNSAPDKSGLPSDRFSAERTGGSVSTLTIQRTQQEDSAVYLCASSYHETQYFGPGTRLLVL.

CDR3 coding DNA: TGTGCCAGAAGCTTGCCAGGGGCGGAGACCTACAATGAGCAGTTCTTC. It specifies CARSLPGAETYNEQFF. The rearrangement joins TRBV5-3 to TRBJ2-1; D is perhaps TRBD1 (6 bases). Being an ORF, TRBV5-3 has a function that is uncertain. This CDR3 region has 16 residues. The V gene lost 1 base and the J gene lost 2 bases, with 13 bases spanning the gap.

This chain joins TRBV6-5 and TRBJ1-1; D unclear. Germline V CDR1 and CDR2: MNHEY, SVGAGI. V lost 0 bases to trimming and J lost 4 bases, with 15 bases between them. The CDR3 has 16 residues. The CDR3 loop reads CASSYSLPGSGTEAFF. CDR3 sequence (DNA): TGTGCCAGCAGTTACTCCCTGCCGGGGTCGGGCACTGAAGCTTTCTTT.

J is TRBJ2-5 and V is TRBV7-6; tentatively, D is TRBD1 (6 bases). CDR1 is SGHVS, CDR2 FNYEAQ, per germline. The CDR3 covers 16 residues. Trimming took 1 base from V and 6 from J, leaving 18 bases between them. The CDR3 sequence is CASSLGVIQGAQTQYF. In DNA, the CDR3 is TGTGCCAGCAGCTTAGGAGTGATACAGGGAGCACAGACCCAGTACTTC.

The chain employs TRBV14 and TRBJ1-1, with D perhaps matching TRBD1 (5 bases). Trimming cost V 3 bases and J 1 base, with 6 bases left between them. Germline V CDR1 and CDR2: SGHDN, FVKESK. The CDR3 has 13 residues. CDR3 sequence (DNA): TGTGCCAGCAGCCAGGGGGGGAACACTGAAGCTTTCTTT. It is translated as CASSQGGNTEAFF.

This chain uses TRBV10-2 with TRBJ1-6; D is unresolved. Trimming cost V 5 bases and J 0 bases, with 11 bases left between them. The CDR3 length is 16 residues. Germline values: CDR1 WSHSY, CDR2 SAAADI. DNA for the CDR3: TGCGCCAGCAGTCAACGTTCCTCCTCCTATAATTCACCCCTCCACTTT. The encoded protein is CASSQRSSSYNSPLHF.

J is TRBJ1-2 and V is TRBV19; possible D gene TRBD1, 5 bases. CDR1 and CDR2 from the germline V gene are LNHDA and SQIVND (reference sequence). CDR3 length: 12 residues. The V end lost 9 bases, the J end lost 2 bases, and 10 bases lay between the germline ends. The CDR3: CASRDGNYGYTF. In DNA, the CDR3 is TGTGCCAGCCGGGACGGAAACTATGGCTACACCTTC.

The CDR3 loop is CASSNRDRGEKLFF. CDR3 sequence (DNA): TGTGCCAGCAGTAACCGGGACAGGGGTGAAAAACTGTTTTTT. This rearrangement joins TRBV6-1 to TRBJ1-4; 10 positions match TRBD1. The V and J ends lost 5 bases and 7 bases, in that order; junction bases with no gene match: 4. The CDR3 runs to 14 residues. Germline CDR1 MNHNS, CDR2 SASEGT.

The chain uses TRBV29-1 and TRBJ2-5; D call uncertain. Germline CDR1 reads SQVTM; CDR2 reads ANQGSEA. V lost 2 bases and J lost 5, with 12 bases in between. CDR3 size: 13 residues. CDR3 sequence: CSVERTSLETQYF. DNA for the CDR3: TGCAGCGTTGAACGGACGTCGCTGGAGACCCAGTACTTC.

This chain's CDR3 is CASSAGQARETQYF. In DNA form, the CDR3 reads TGTGCCAGCAGCGCGGGACAGGCCCGAGAGACCCAGTACTTC. V usage is TRBV9 and J usage is TRBJ2-5; 8 positions match TRBD1. Trimming cost V 3 bases and J 4 bases; bases outside gene matches: 5. This CDR3 is built from 14 residues. CDR1 is SGDLS, CDR2 YYNGEE, per germline.

The chain employs TRBV28 and TRBJ2-1; maybe TRBD1 (6 bases). Germline-derived CDR1 and CDR2 are MDHEN and SYDVKM. The CDR3 length is 13 residues. The V and J ends lost 7 bases and 9 bases respectively, with 16 bases between them. This CDR3 is CASNEGQTGEQFF. The CDR3 DNA sequence: TGTGCCAGCAATGAGGGCCAGACAGGTGAGCAGTTCTTC.

This clone was seen a single time. The gene calls are TRBV10-3 and TRBJ2-1; 13 positions match TRBD2. Germline CDR1 reads ENHRY; CDR2 reads SYGVKD. Germline trimming cut 5 bases from V and 5 bases from J; bases unmatched to any gene: 3. The CDR3 covers 15 residues. The CDR3 DNA follows: TGTGCCATCAGTCGGACTAGCGGGAGTGACAATGAGCAGTTCTTC. Residues: CAISRTSGSDNEQFF.

The rearrangement links TRBV30 to TRBJ1-2; D is perhaps TRBD1 (5 bases). The CDR3 sequence is 13 residues long. Looked up from germline, CDR1 is GTSNPN and CDR2 is SVGIG (reference sequence). The ends were cut back, 1 base at V and 4 bases at J, with 10 bases in the middle. The CDR3 region is CAWSGAGLYGYTF. Written as DNA, the CDR3 is TGTGCCTGGAGTGGGGCAGGGCTCTATGGCTACACCTTC. Drawing the rest from reference TRBV30 and TRBJ1-2, the complete variable domain is SQTIHQWPATLVQPVGSPLSLECTVEGTSNPNLYWYRQAAGRGLQLLFYSVGIGQISSEVPQNLSASRPQDRQFILSSKKLLLSDSGFYLCAWSGAGLYGYTFGSGTRLTVV.